The clone carrying this T cell receptor beta chain occurred many times. This sample was taken from a study of low-dose radiotherapy and immunotherapy resistance in tumors. Study in general: Treatment of Cohort 2 consisted of 1 Gy per fraction every two weeks, amounting to 13 Gy over 26 weeks. The 200 mg/m2 dose of intravenous cyclophosphamide was given every two weeks, one day before radiation and immunotherapy.

After removal of 3 bases from V and 9 bases from J, the junction contained 2 bases not matched to a gene. Germline V CDR1 and CDR2: SGHVS, FNYEAQ. This CDR3 region has 14 residues. TRAV- and TRBV-specific primers, spanning alpha and beta chains, primed first-strand cDNA. The authors amplified TCRs for about 20 PCR cycles with a constant-region primer and a V-primer adapter. TCRdb reanalysed the reads using MiXCR and keeps one entry per CDR3 protein. The sample has tens of thousands of distinct CDR3 sequences, under 25% seen once. Described time point: after trial treatment. The treatment is: LDRT plus nivolumab, ipilimumab, low-dose cyclophosphamide and aspirin (RACIN trial). Administered to the donors were nivolumab, ipilimumab, aspirin, low-dose cyclophosphamide and low-dose radiotherapy. Eligibility criteria specified advanced solid malignancies devoid of tumor-infiltrating lymphocytes.

This chain connects TRBV7-6 to TRBJ1-6; TRBD1 aligns across 10 bases. This specimen was PBMCs, taken after low-dose radiotherapy plus immunotherapy. The source of this sequence is a female donor with ovarian cancer. The CDR3: CASSLGQGISPLHF. The CDR3 nucleotides read TGTGCCAGCAGCTTGGGACAGGGGATTTCACCCCTCCACTTT.